This T cell receptor beta chain was recovered during a study of Tregs in tolerant kidney transplant recipients. Whole-study findings and limits: Findings come from small patient numbers and require larger validation. Expanding Tregs on activated donor B cells appeared to best identify donor-specific TCRbeta clones. No direct test of biological reproducibility was done here.

The CDR3 loop spans 14 amino acids. J was trimmed by 0 bases and V by 8 bases; bases with no gene match: 4. From germline, CDR1 is MNHNS and CDR2 SASEGT. With regard to this clone: Its specificity is not known.

Libraries were prepared by immunoSEQ multiplex PCR; TCRdb keeps only in-frame clonotypes and omits some of them. The table includes 90,000 or so clones, over 85% detected once. Thawed PBMCs were FACS-sorted into unstimulated CD4+CD25+CD127- regulatory T cells, CD4+CD25- non-regulatory cells, CD4 and CD8 cells. The chain is built from TRBV6-1 and TRBJ2-3, with 8 nucleotides matching TRBD2. Specimen: CD8+ T cells from blood. This TCR came from a human donor in good health. The CDR3 region has the DNA TGTGCCAGCCAGCGGGAGCTGAGCACAGATACGCAGTATTTT. Residues: CASQRELSTDTQYF.